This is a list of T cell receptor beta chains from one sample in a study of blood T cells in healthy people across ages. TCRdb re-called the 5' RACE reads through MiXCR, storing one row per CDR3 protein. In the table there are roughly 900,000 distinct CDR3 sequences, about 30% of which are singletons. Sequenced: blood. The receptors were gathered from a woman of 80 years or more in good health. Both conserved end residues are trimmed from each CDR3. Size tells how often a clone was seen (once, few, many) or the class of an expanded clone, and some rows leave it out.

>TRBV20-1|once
SARVVGREKLF
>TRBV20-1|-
SARLGQGVGTEAF
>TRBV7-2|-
ASSSGLGGKGSEAF
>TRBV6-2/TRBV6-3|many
ASSNRRAAPHLGSPLH
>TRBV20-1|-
SLGRDTQY
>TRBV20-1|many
SASPDSKNSYEQY
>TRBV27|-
ASSLSGSRETQY
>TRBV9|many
ASSVDRAETQY
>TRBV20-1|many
SAGKGFANSGANVLT
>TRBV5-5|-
ASSLAGVTYNEQF
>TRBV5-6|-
ASSLIVGGGEENIQY
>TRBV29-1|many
SVWRPGTRTEAF
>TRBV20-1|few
SAPPSGSWETQY
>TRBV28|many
ASSIRAHGNQPQH
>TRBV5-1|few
ASSLDPAGTGERF
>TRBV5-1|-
ASSLGTRGGSQETQY
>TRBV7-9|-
ASSLDGGLTNEKLF
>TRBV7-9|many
ASSLTWTGFDGYT
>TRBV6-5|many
ASSYSGNLNEKLF
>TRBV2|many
ASRGTVYGYT
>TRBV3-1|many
ASSHTGGPFQETQY
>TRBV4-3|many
ASSLQAILAGDHFHPPDTQY
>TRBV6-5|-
ATSGLVGPGELF
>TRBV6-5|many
ASSNSGVRETQY
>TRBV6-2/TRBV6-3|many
ASSDSGSYEQY
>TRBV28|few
ASSLTGTSKYNEQF
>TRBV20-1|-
SASHRSGATYEQY
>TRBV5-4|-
ASSAGTVADTQY
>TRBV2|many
ASRAGHGSYNEQF
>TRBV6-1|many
ASSDMGSQETQY
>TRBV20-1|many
SAVFVSTGWADTQY
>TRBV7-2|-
ASSRSRAGTEAF
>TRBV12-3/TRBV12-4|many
ASSLSRGGETQY
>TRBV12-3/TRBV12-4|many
ASSTRLAGGPSQETQY
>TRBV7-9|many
ASSLDLDNEQF
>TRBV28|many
ASIPALRFNNEKLF
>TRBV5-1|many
ASSLGDSWASAGANVLT
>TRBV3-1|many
ASSKGGQETQY
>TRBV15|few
ATSREEGYGETQY
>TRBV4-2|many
ASSPGGPSFTDTQY
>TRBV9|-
ASSVGGTAYEQY
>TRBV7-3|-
ASSLSVFGEAF
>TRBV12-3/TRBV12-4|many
ATQSSIYGYT
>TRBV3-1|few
ASCTSGTGANVLT
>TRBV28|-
ASSRGQFYGYT
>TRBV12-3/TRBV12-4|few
ASSLAVNRQPQH
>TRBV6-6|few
ASSYGIGTVNTGELF
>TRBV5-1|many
ASSPGHPSGANVLT
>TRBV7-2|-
ASSLIEPAEKAF
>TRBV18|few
ASSPPKGSTEAF
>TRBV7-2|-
ASSLEGLGNRPQH
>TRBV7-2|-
ASSGGQNSNQPRH
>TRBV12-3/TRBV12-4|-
ASSFRTLSGNTIY